These 20 T cell receptor beta chains originate from one sample sequenced in a study of blood T cell repertoires in COVID-19. Profiling relied on immunoSEQ multiplex PCR, and the TCRdb table lists in-frame clones only, not all of them. This sample has more than 300,000 clones, with about 87% found just once. Material for sequencing was peripheral blood. All receptors derive from a woman between 25 and 40 years old with COVID-19, enrolled during active disease.

The chain's CDR3 is CASSLTGGYEQYF. The CDR3 coding sequence is TGTGCCAGCAGCTTGACAGGGGGCTACGAGCAGTACTTC. The genes are TRBV11-3 and TRBJ2-7; 9 nucleotides match TRBD1. This CDR3 is built from 13 residues. The germline V gene has CDR1 SGHNT and CDR2 YENEEA. V lost 3 bases to trimming and J lost 3 bases; unmatched junction nucleotides: 0.

This chain uses TRBV5-1 with TRBJ2-3; 14 positions match TRBD2. The CDR3 is 18 residues long. Germline values: CDR1 SGHRS, CDR2 YFSETQ. J was trimmed by 1 base and V by 2 bases; bases with no gene match: 6. CDR3 amino acids: CASSFTGTSGSGTDTQYF. Written as DNA, the CDR3 is TGCGCCAGCAGCTTCACCGGGACTAGCGGGAGCGGCACAGATACGCAGTATTTT.

The table lists this clone with a count of one. V is TRBV2 and J is TRBJ2-3, with D perhaps TRBD2 (7 bases). CDR1 and CDR2 (germline): SNHLY, FYNNEI. The CDR3 consists of 13 residues. The germline V and J ends were trimmed by 10 bases and 4 bases, with 15 bases remaining between them. As DNA, the CDR3 is TGTGCCAATAGGCGGGGGCTTGCAGATACGCAGTATTTT. Translated: CANRRGLADTQYF.

The rearrangement joins TRBV6-2 or TRBV6-3 to TRBJ2-2; D is possibly TRBD2 (5 bases). CDR1 is MNHEY and CDR2 is SVGEGT in the germline V gene. V was trimmed by 5 bases and J by 3 bases, leaving 7 bases between them. This CDR3 contains 13 residues. The CDR3 region has the DNA TGTGCCAGCAGTCGGCGGGACACCGGGGAGCTGTTTTTT. This translates into CASSRRDTGELFF.

J is TRBJ1-1 and V is TRBV6-6; TRBD1 aligns across 9 bases. Germline V gene sequence: CDR1 MNHNY, CDR2 SVGAGI (reference sequence). V gave up 6 bases and J gave up 1 base; unmatched junction bases: 6. CDR3 length: 15 residues. The CDR3 here is CASSPDRGPNTEAFF. The CDR3 DNA reads as TGTGCCAGCAGCCCGGACAGGGGACCGAACACTGAAGCTTTCTTT.

The gene calls are TRBV5-1 and TRBJ1-1; D is unclear. CDR1 is SGHRS, CDR2 YFSETQ, per germline. Trimming removed 1 base at V and 0 bases at J, with 10 bases between. The CDR3 has 15 amino acids. CDR3 amino acids: CASSLMGDMNTEAFF. DNA for the CDR3: TGCGCCAGCAGCTTGATGGGAGACATGAACACTGAAGCTTTCTTT.

The chain couples TRBV7-9 to TRBJ2-2; D possibly corresponds to TRBD2 (5 bases). The V gene lost 5 bases and the J gene lost 6 bases, with 19 bases spanning the gap. This CDR3 region has 16 residues. Germline V gene lookup returns CDR1 SEHNR and CDR2 FQNEAQ (reference sequence). The CDR3 sequence is CASSPRLGERAGELFF. DNA for the CDR3: TGTGCCAGCAGCCCCCGGTTAGGTGAGAGGGCCGGGGAGCTGTTTTTT.

This clone was seen only a few times. V is TRBV5-6 and J is TRBJ2-6; 8 bases agree with TRBD1. The CDR3 totals 13 residues. Trimming took 7 bases from V and 6 from J; bases not matched to a gene: 3. Germline lookup yields CDR1 SGHDT and CDR2 YYEEEE. CDR3: CASGRGPANVLTF. The CDR3, as DNA: TGTGCCAGCGGCAGGGGGCCGGCCAACGTCCTGACTTTC. The whole variable domain, remainder taken from reference TRBV5-6 and TRBJ2-6, is DAGVTQSPTHLIKTRGQQVTLRCSPKSGHDTVSWYQQALGQGPQFIFQYYEEEERQRGNFPDRFSGHQFPNYSSELNVNALLLGDSALYLCASGRGPANVLTFGAGSRLTVL.

DNA of the CDR3: TGTGCCAGCAGCTTCATTGGGAGCTCCTACAATGAGCAGTTCTTC. The encoded protein is CASSFIGSSYNEQFF. V gene TRBV5-8 combines with J gene TRBJ2-1, with D possibly matching TRBD2 (5 bases). V lost 2 bases to trimming and J lost 0 bases, with 9 bases between them. The germline CDR1 and CDR2 sequences are SGHTS and YDEGEE. There are 15 residues in the CDR3. The variable domain in full, with the rest retrieved from reference TRBV5-8 and TRBJ2-1, is EAGVTQSPTHLIKTRGQQATLRCSPISGHTSVYWYQQALGLGLQFLLWYDEGEERNRGNFPPRFSGRQFPNYSSELNVNALELEDSALYLCASSFIGSSYNEQFFGPGTRLTVL.

About this clone itself: The same CDR3 is also encoded by other DNA sequences in this sample. The chain employs TRBV18 and TRBJ2-2; D not resolved. Germline CDR1 and CDR2: KGHSH and LQKENI. The CDR3 has 14 amino acids. Deletions cut 1 base from V and 2 bases from J, with 5 bases between. The CDR3 bases are TGTGCCAGCTCACCACGCCTAAACACCGGGGAGCTGTTTTTT. It codes for CASSPRLNTGELFF.

The chain's CDR3 is CATSGVAGFFTDTQYF. CDR3 nucleotide sequence: TGTGCCACCAGTGGGGTAGCGGGATTCTTCACAGATACGCAGTATTTT. The chain is built from TRBV24-1 and TRBJ2-3; 8 bases align to TRBD2. CDR1 and CDR2 (germline): KGHDR, SFDVKD. This CDR3 has 16 amino acids. J lost 2 bases, V lost 5 bases, and 8 bases had no gene match.

The chain couples TRBV6-2 or TRBV6-3 to TRBJ1-3; D possibly corresponds to TRBD1 (5 bases). V gave up 0 bases and J gave up 5 bases, with 17 bases separating them. This CDR3 contains 17 residues. The germline V gene has CDR1 MNHEY and CDR2 SVGEGT. The CDR3 DNA reads as TGTGCCAGCAGTTACTCTTCAGGGATTAACCACCGAAACACCATATATTTT. Amino acids: CASSYSSGINHRNTIYF.

This chain links TRBV7-8 with TRBJ1-5; the D is unclear. Per the germline V gene, CDR1 is SGHVS and CDR2 is FQNEAQ. This CDR3 contains 16 residues. The V and J ends lost 1 base and 0 bases respectively, with 10 bases between them. The CDR3 sequence is CASSLGENFSNQPQHF. The CDR3 DNA reads TGTGCCAGCAGCTTAGGGGAGAACTTTAGCAATCAGCCCCAGCATTTT.

The chain joins TRBV24-1 to TRBJ2-3; 16 bases are a match to TRBD2. The CDR3 runs to 17 residues. Germline loops: CDR1 KGHDR, CDR2 SFDVKD. After removal of 8 bases from V and 0 bases from J, the junction contained 4 bases not matched to a gene. The CDR3 protein is CATTGTSGRGSTDTQYF. The DNA for the CDR3 is TGTGCCACCACTGGGACTAGCGGGAGGGGTAGCACAGATACGCAGTATTTT.

This chain uses TRBV5-8 with TRBJ2-1; D gene unclear. The CDR3 is 11 amino acids. The V and J ends lost 0 bases and 13 bases respectively, with 8 bases between them. The V gene's germline CDR1 is SGHTS and CDR2 YDEGEE. This chain's CDR3 is CASSLGPSQFF. The CDR3 coding sequence is TGTGCCAGCAGCTTGGGGCCTTCACAGTTCTTC.

This chain links TRBV6-5 with TRBJ1-5; D gene ambiguous. V gave up 2 bases and J gave up 2 bases, with 7 bases separating them. The CDR3 length is 14 residues. The germline V gene has CDR1 MNHEY and CDR2 SVGAGI. The CDR3 spells CASSYNGRNQPQHF. The CDR3 nucleotides are TGTGCCAGCAGTTACAATGGGCGCAATCAGCCCCAGCATTTT.

This rearrangement joins TRBV6-5 to TRBJ1-6, with D hard to call. V was pared by 0 bases and J by 7 bases, with 13 bases between. In germline, CDR1 is MNHEY, CDR2 SVGAGI. CDR3 length equals 16 residues. CDR3 coding DNA: TGTGCCAGCAGTTACTCCCGACGAGGTGCCAATTCACCCCTCCACTTT. It yields the protein CASSYSRRGANSPLHF.

This clone was observed once. The V and J genes are TRBV10-3 and TRBJ1-5, with no clear D. V lost 7 bases and J lost 2, with 15 bases in between. The length of the CDR3 is 15 residues. Germline values: CDR1 ENHRY, CDR2 SYGVKD. The CDR3 nucleotides read TGTGCCATCAAGGCCGGACTGGGAGGCAATCAGCCCCAGCATTTT. It yields the protein CAIKAGLGGNQPQHF.

The chain has TRBV30 and TRBJ2-3, with TRBD2 identical over 7 bases. The CDR3 covers 14 residues. With V trimmed by 5 bases and J by 6 bases, 11 bases remained unmatched. In germline, CDR1 is GTSNPN, CDR2 SVGIG (reference sequence). This CDR3 reads CAWSKLAFKDTQYF. Written as DNA, the CDR3 is TGTGCCTGGTCGAAACTAGCGTTTAAGGATACGCAGTATTTT.

The rearrangement links TRBV5-1 to TRBJ2-2, with no clear D. Germline loops: CDR1 SGHRS, CDR2 YFSETQ. The CDR3 has 14 amino acids. Trimming removed 0 bases at V and 5 bases at J, with 8 bases between. In DNA, the CDR3 is TGCGCCAGCAGCTTGGCACCGAGGACCGGGGAGCTGTTTTTT. It specifies CASSLAPRTGELFF. Drawing the rest from reference TRBV5-1 and TRBJ2-2, the complete variable domain is KAGVTQTPRYLIKTRGQQVTLSCSPISGHRSVSWYQQTPGQGLQFLFEYFSETQRNKGNFPGRFSGRQFSNSRSEMNVSTLELGDSALYLCASSLAPRTGELFFGEGSRLTVL.